The 3 T cell receptor beta chains below all came from one sample that was sequenced in a study of blood T cell repertoires in COVID-19. Profiling relied on immunoSEQ multiplex PCR, and the TCRdb table lists in-frame clones only, not all of them. Found here are roughly 120,000 clones, around four fifths of them singletons; the top ten hold 7% to 9.5%. The specimen was peripheral blood. Receptors were obtained from a man between 70 and 80 years old with acute or convalescent COVID-19.

The V and J genes are TRBV6-5 and TRBJ2-7; 12 bases agree with TRBD2. The CDR3 loop spans 13 amino acids. After removal of 7 bases from V and 4 bases from J, the junction contained 2 bases not matched to a gene. Germline CDR1 and CDR2: MNHEY and SVGAGI. In DNA, the CDR3 is TGTGCCAGCACTAGCGGGAGGGGATACGAGCAGTACTTC. It specifies CASTSGRGYEQYF.

About this clone itself: A read error may produce the germline difference seen at one junction end. The chain links TRBV7-7 to TRBJ2-1, with D maybe TRBD1 (6 bases). The CDR3 is 16 residues long. In germline, CDR1 is SSHAT, CDR2 FNYEAQ (reference sequence). CDR3 in amino acids: CASSPVQGLSYNEQFF. The CDR3 DNA reads as TGTGCTAGCAGCCCGGTGCAGGGGCTCTCCTACAATGAGCAGTTCTTC.

CDR3 nucleotide sequence: TGTGCCAGCAGCCAATTCCTTAGCGGGAGACATTACAATGAGCAGTTCTTC. The encoded protein is CASSQFLSGRHYNEQFF. The chain joins TRBV14 to TRBJ2-1; 9 nucleotides align to TRBD2. Germline assignment: CDR1 SGHDN and CDR2 FVKESK. Germline trimming cut 2 bases from V and 4 bases from J; bases unmatched to any gene: 9. The CDR3 covers 17 residues. Filled out from reference TRBV14 and TRBJ2-1, the complete variable domain reads EAGVTQFPSHSVIEKGQTVTLRCDPISGHDNLYWYRRVMGKEIKFLLHFVKESKQDESGMPNNRFLAERTGGTYSTLKVQPAELEDSGVYFCASSQFLSGRHYNEQFFGPGTRLTVL.